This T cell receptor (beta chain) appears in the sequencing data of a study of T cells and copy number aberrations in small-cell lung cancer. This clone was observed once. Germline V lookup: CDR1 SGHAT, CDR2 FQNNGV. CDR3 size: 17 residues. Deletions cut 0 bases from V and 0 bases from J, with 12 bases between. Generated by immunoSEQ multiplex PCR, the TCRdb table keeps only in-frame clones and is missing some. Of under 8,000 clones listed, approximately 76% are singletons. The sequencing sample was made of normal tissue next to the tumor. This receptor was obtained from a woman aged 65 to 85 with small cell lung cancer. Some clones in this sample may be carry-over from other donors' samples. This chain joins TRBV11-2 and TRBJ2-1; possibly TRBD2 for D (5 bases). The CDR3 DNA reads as TGTGCCAGCAGCTTAGAAACTAGGCACGCCTCCTACAATGAGCAGTTCTTC. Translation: CASSLETRHASYNEQFF.